This T cell receptor beta chain emerged from a study of T cell repertoires in cytomegalovirus infection. The wider study: In public TCR beta signatures, there were indications of both CMV infection and matching HLA type. Overall study findings and caveats: Public TCR beta family frequency separated CMV-and-HLA carriers, including in an independent cohort.

A remark on this clonotype: Its target is not known.

There are 14 residues in the CDR3. Per the germline V gene, CDR1 is SGHAT and CDR2 is FQNNGV. Via MiXCR, TCRdb re-called the reads, giving one row per CDR3 protein. The sample shows 250,000 or so distinct CDR3 sequences, over 15% of them seen only once. The chain couples TRBV11-2 to TRBJ2-3; 7 nucleotides align to TRBD1. Sequencing was performed on CD8+ T cells from PBMCs. The TCR sequence derives from a human donor in good health (CMV status not recorded). Some clones in this sample may be carry-over from other donors' samples. The CDR3: CATLRGQSTDTQYF. The DNA of the CDR3 is TGTGCAACTCTCAGGGGACAGAGCACAGATACGCAGTATTTT.